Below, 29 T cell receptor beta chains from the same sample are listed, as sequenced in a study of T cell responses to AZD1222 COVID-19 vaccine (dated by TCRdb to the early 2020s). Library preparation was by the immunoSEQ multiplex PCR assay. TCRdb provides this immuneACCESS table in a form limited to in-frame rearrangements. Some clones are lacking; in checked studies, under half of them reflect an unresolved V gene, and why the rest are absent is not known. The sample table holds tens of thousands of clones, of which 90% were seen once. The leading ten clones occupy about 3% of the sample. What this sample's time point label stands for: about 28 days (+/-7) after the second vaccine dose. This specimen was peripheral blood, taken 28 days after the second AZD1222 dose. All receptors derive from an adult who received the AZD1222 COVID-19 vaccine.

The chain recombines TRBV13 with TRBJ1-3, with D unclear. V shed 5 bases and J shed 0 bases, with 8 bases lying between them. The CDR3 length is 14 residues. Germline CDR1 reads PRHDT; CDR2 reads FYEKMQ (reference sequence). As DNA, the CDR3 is TGTGCCAGCAGCCGCCGGAACTCTGGAAACACCATATATTTT. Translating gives CASSRRNSGNTIYF.

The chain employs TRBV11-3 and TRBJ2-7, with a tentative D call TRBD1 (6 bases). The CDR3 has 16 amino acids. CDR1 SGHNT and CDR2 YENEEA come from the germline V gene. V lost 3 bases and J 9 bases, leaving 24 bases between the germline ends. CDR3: CASSLFGGSTTTVQYF. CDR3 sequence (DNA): TGTGCCAGCAGCTTGTTTGGGGGCTCCACTACGACGGTGCAGTACTTC.

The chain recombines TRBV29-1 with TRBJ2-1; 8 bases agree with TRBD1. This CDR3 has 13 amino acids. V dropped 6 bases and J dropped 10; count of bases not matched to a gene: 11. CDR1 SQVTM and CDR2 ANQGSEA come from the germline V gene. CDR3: CSVDNRGLGEQFF. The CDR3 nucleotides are TGCAGCGTAGACAACAGGGGGTTAGGGGAGCAGTTCTTC.

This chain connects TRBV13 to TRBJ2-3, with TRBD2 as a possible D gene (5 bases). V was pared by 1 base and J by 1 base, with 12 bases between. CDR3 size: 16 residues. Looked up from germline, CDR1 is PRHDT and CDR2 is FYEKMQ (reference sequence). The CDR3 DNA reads TGTGCCAGCAGCTTAGTCCCGACGGAGGGCACAGATACGCAGTATTTT. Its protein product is CASSLVPTEGTDTQYF.

The CDR3 spells CASSPATGGGNNSPLHF. CDR3 nucleotides: TGTGCCAGCAGCCCGGCGACAGGGGGTGGTAATAATTCACCCCTCCACTTT. V usage is TRBV5-4 and J usage is TRBJ1-6; 9 bases are a match to TRBD1. Trimming took 4 bases from V and 5 from J; bases not matched to a gene: 10. The CDR3 consists of 17 residues. Germline V lookup: CDR1 SGHNT, CDR2 YYREEE (reference sequence).

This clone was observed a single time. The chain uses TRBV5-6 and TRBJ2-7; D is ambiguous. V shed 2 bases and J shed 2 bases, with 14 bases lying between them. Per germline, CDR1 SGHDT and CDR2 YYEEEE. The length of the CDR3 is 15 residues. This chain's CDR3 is CASSLLVNNPYEQYF. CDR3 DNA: TGTGCCAGCAGCTTACTCGTGAACAACCCCTACGAGCAGTACTTC.

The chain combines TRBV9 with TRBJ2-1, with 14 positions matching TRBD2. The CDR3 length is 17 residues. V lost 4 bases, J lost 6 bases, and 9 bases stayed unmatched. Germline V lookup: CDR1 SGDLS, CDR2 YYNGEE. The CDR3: CASSTRLAGGRFNEQFF. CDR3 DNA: TGTGCCAGCAGCACCCGACTAGCGGGAGGGAGGTTCAATGAGCAGTTCTTC. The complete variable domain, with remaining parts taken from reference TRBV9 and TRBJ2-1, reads DSGVTQTPKHLITATGQRVTLRCSPRSGDLSVYWYQQSLDQGLQFLIQYYNGEERAKGNILERFSAQQFPDLHSELNLSSLELGDSALYFCASSTRLAGGRFNEQFFGPGTRLTVL.

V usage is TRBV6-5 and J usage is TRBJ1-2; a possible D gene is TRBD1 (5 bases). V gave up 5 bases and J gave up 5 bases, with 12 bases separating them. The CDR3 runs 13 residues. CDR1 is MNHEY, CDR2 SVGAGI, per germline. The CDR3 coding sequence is TGTGCCAGCAGTATCGGGACTGGTTATGGCTACACCTTC. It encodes CASSIGTGYGYTF.

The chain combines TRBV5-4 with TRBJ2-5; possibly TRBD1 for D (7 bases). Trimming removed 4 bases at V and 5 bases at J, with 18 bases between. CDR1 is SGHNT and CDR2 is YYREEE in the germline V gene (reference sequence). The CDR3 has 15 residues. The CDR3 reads CASSRSAGQLETQYF. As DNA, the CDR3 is TGTGCCAGCAGCCGTTCGGCGGGACAGCTGGAGACCCAGTACTTC.

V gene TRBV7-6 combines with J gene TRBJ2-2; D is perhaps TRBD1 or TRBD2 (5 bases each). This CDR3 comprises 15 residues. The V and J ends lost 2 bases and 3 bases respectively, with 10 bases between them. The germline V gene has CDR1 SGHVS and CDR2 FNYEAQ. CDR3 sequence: CASSLRGGYTGELFF. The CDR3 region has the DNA TGTGCCAGCAGCTTAAGGGGCGGGTACACCGGGGAGCTGTTTTTT.

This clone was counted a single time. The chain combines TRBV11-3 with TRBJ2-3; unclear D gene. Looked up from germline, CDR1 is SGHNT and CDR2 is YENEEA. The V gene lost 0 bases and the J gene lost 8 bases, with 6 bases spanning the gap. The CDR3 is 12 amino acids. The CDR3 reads CASSLDPGTQYF. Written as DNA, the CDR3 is TGTGCCAGCAGCTTAGACCCCGGTACGCAGTATTTT. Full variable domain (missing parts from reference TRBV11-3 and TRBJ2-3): EAGVVQSPRYKIIEKKQPVAFWCNPISGHNTLYWYLQNLGQGPELLIRYENEEAVDDSQLPKDRFSAERLKGVDSTLKIQPAELGDSAVYLCASSLDPGTQYFGPGTRLTVL.

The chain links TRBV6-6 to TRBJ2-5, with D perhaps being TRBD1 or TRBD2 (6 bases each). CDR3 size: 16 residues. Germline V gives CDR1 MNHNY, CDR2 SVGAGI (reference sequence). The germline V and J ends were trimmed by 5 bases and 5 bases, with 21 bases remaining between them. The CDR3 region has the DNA TGTGCCAGCAGTACGTACTCCAGGGGAGGAGAGGAGACCCAGTACTTC. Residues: CASSTYSRGGEETQYF.

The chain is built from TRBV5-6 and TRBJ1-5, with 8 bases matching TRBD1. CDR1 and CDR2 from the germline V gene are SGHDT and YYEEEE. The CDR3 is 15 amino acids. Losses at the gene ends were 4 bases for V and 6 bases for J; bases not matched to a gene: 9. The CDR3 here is CASSNDRGRGQPQHF. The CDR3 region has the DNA TGTGCCAGCAGCAACGACAGGGGACGGGGTCAGCCCCAGCATTTT.

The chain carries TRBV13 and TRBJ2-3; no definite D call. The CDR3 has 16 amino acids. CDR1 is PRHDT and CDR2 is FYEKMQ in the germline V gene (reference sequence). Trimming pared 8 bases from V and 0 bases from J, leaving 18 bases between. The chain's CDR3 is CASSPMGRASTDTQYF. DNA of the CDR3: TGTGCCAGCTCCCCCATGGGCAGAGCTAGCACAGATACGCAGTATTTT.

CDR3 residues: CASSQAPPTDTQYF. The CDR3 bases are TGCGCCAGCAGCCAAGCTCCCCCCACAGATACGCAGTATTTT. The chain combines TRBV4-1 with TRBJ2-3; no clear D gene. The CDR3 sequence is 14 residues long. V gave up 1 base and J gave up 2 bases, with 7 bases separating them. The germline CDR1 and CDR2 sequences are MGHRA and YSYEKL.

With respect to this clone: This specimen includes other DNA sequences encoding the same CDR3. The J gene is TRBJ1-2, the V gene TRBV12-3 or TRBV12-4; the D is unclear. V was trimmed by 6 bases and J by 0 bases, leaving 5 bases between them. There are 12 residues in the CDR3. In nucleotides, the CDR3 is TGTGCCAGCAGCGCTTCTAACTATGGCTACACCTTC. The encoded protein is CASSASNYGYTF.

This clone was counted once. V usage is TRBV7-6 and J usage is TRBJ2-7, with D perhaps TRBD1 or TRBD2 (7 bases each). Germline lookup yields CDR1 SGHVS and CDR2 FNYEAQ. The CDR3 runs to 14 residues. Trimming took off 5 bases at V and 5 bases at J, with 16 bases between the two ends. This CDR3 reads CASSSRGGRDEQYF. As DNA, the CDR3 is TGTGCCAGCAGCAGCAGGGGGGGTAGGGACGAGCAGTACTTC.

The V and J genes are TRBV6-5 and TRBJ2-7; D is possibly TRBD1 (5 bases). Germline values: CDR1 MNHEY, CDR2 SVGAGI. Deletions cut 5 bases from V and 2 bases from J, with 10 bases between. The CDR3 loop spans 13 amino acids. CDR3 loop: CASSMTEAYEQYF. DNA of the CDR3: TGTGCCAGCAGTATGACAGAAGCCTACGAGCAGTACTTC.

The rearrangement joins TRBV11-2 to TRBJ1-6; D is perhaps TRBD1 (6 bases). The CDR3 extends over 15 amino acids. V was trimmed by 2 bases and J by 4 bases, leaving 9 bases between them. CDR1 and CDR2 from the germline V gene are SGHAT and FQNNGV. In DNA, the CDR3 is TGTGCCAGCAGCTTAAGAGGACAGTATAATTCACCCCTCCACTTT. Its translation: CASSLRGQYNSPLHF. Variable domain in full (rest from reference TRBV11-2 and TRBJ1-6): EAGVAQSPRYKIIEKRQSVAFWCNPISGHATLYWYQQILGQGPKLLIQFQNNGVVDDSQLPKDRFSAERLKGVDSTLKIQPAKLEDSAVYLCASSLRGQYNSPLHFGNGTRLTVT.

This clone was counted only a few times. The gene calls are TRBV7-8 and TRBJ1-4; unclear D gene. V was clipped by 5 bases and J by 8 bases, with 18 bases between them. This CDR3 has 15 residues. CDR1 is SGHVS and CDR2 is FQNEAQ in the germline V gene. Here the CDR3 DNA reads TGTGCCAGCAGCGGACCAGAGGGAACCGGCGAAAAACTGTTTTTT. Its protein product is CASSGPEGTGEKLFF.

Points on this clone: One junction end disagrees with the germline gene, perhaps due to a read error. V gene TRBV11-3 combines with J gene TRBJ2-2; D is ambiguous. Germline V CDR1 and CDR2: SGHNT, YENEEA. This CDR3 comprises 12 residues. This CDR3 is CASSFQYLTLFF. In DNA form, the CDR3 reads TGTGCAAGCAGCTTTCAGTATCTGACCCTGTTTTTT.

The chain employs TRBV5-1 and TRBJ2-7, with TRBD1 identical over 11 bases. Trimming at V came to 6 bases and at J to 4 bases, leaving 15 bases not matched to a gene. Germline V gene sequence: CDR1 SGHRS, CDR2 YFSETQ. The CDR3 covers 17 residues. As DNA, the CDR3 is TGCGCCAGCACACCCCAGCCGACCGGGACAGGGGGGTACGAGCAGTACTTC. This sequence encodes CASTPQPTGTGGYEQYF.

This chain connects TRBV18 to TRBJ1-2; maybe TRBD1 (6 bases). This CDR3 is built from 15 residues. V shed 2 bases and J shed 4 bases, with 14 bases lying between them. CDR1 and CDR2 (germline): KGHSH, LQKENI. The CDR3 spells CASSPMPGEGYGYTF. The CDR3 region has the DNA TGTGCCAGCTCACCAATGCCAGGGGAGGGCTATGGCTACACCTTC.

CDR3 sequence (DNA): TGTGCCAGCAGCCTAAGGACTAGGGTAGAGACCCAGTACTTC. Its protein product is CASSLRTRVETQYF. The rearrangement joins TRBV3-1 (or the pseudogene TRBV3-2) to TRBJ2-5; TRBD2 matches 7 bases. Germline lookup yields CDR1 LGHDT and CDR2 YNNKEL (reference sequence). V was pared by 4 bases and J by 4 bases, with 6 bases of the junction left unmatched. The CDR3 is made up of 14 amino acids.

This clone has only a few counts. The CDR3 bases are TGTGCCAGCTCACCCACGGCAGGATCCGGTGAGCAGTTCTTC. The encoded protein is CASSPTAGSGEQFF. V is TRBV18 and J is TRBJ2-1; D unclear. The germline V gene encodes CDR1 KGHSH and CDR2 LQKENI. Trimming stripped 3 bases from V and 9 bases from J, with 15 bases between. CDR3 length: 14 residues.

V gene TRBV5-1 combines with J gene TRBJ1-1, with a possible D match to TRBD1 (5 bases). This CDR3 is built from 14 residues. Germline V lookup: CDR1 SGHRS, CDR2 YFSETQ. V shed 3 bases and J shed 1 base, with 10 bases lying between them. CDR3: CASSSGAGNTEAFF. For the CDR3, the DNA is TGCGCCAGCAGCTCCGGGGCAGGGAACACTGAAGCTTTCTTT.

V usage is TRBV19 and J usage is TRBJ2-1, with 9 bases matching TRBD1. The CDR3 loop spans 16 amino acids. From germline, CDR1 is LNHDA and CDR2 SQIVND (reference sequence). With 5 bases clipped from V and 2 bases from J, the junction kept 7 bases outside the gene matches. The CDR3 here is CASSRWTGDPYNEQFF. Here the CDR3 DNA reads TGTGCCAGTAGTCGATGGACAGGGGATCCCTACAATGAGCAGTTCTTC.

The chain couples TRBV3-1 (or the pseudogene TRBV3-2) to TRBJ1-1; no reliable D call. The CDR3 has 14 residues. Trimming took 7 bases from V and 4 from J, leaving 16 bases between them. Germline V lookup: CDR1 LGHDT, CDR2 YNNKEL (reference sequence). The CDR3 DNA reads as TGTGCCAGCACGTCTTTGGGCCCCCTCACTGAAGCTTTCTTT. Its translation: CASTSLGPLTEAFF.

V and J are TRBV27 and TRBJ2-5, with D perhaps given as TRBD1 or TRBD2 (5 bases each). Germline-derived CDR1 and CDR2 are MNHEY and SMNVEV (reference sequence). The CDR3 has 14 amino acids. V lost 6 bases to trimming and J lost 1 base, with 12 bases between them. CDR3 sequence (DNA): TGTGCCAGCAGGAGACCAGGGACCCAAGAGACCCAGTACTTC. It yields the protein CASRRPGTQETQYF.